The clone carrying this T cell receptor (beta chain) appeared a single time. The data derive from a study of blood T cell repertoires in COVID-19. Per the original methods: Reference gene primer amplification yielded estimated nucleated cell counts. The protocol was immunoSEQ multiplex PCR, while the TCRdb copy is restricted to in-frame clones and leaves out a portion. V, J and clone size derive from that table, while D and trimming were established from the DNA sequence. Here the sample spans approximately 200,000 clones, around 84% being singletons. Per germline, CDR1 SGHDT and CDR2 YYEEEE. With 0 bases clipped from V and 5 bases from J, the junction kept 7 bases outside the gene matches. The CDR3 is 15 amino acids. Recruitment covered about 26 US areas and drew participants whose ages spanned roughly 18 to 100 years.

This sequence was found in a woman aged 30 to 39 who had recovered from COVID-19. The sequenced sample consisted of PBMCs or T cells enriched from blood (not recorded which). The gene calls are TRBV5-6 and TRBJ1-2, with 7 bases aligning to TRBD1. The chain's CDR3 is CASSLGLQGLYGYTF. Here the CDR3 DNA reads TGTGCCAGCAGCTTGGGCCTACAGGGGTTGTATGGCTACACCTTC.